This T cell receptor beta chain is from a study of T cells in Graves' hyperthyroidism and ophthalmopathy. Points from the study as a whole: Model-based prediction identified ophthalmopathy a median approximately 6.2 months prior to its onset.

Researchers amplified the TCR beta CDR3 regions from RNA transcripts. Using the HTBI primer set, a first-round RT-PCR was run on the TCR CDR3. TCRdb ran MiXCR on the multiplex PCR reads and lists one entry per CDR3 protein. The sample comprises approximately 210,000 distinct CDR3 sequences, roughly a sixth of which are singletons, and 50% rests with the top ten. Many counts were recorded for this clonotype. The antigen remains unidentified. Diagnoses rested on clinical symptoms, serum thyroxine and TRAb, thyroid ultrasound and orbital computed tomography. V lost 1 base, J lost 6 bases, and 4 bases stayed unmatched. The CDR3 sequence is 14 residues long. CDR1 MDHEN and CDR2 SYDVKM come from the germline V gene.

This sequence was found in a man aged 45-60 years with Graves' hyperthyroidism. The sequencing input was blood. The J gene is TRBJ1-1, the V gene TRBV28; TRBD1 agrees at 8 bases. CDR3 bases: TGTGCCAGCAGTTTATTTGGACAGGGTTCTGAAGCTTTCTTT. It encodes CASSLFGQGSEAFF.